The 18 T cell receptor beta chains listed next were all sequenced from one sample in a study of radiotherapy plus CTLA-4 blockade in lung cancer. Here immunoSEQ multiplex PCR was the method, and the copy in TCRdb shows in-frame clones only, minus some. The repertoire consists of roughly 63,000 clones, with 70% to 80% occurring once and the leading ten covering approximately 8.3%. The source was peripheral blood, collected from a patient treated with radiotherapy plus ipilimumab. The source is a human donor with non-small cell lung cancer whose response to radiotherapy plus ipilimumab could not be evaluated.

CDR3 amino acids: CASRSKAAGSSYEQYF. CDR3 nucleotides: TGTGCCAGCAGATCCAAAGCCGCCGGGTCATCCTACGAGCAGTACTTC. The V gene is TRBV27, the J gene TRBJ2-7; no reliable D call. CDR1 MNHEY and CDR2 SMNVEV come from the germline V gene (reference sequence). The CDR3 has 16 residues. The V gene lost 6 bases and the J gene lost 1 base, with 19 bases spanning the gap.

J is TRBJ2-2 and V is TRBV19; the D is unclear. This CDR3 has 13 residues. Trimming removed 9 bases at V and 2 bases at J, with 10 bases between. Germline V CDR1 and CDR2: LNHDA, SQIVND (reference sequence). The CDR3 sequence: CASWRLNTGELFF. As DNA, the CDR3 is TGTGCCAGCTGGCGGCTAAACACCGGGGAGCTGTTTTTT.

The J gene is TRBJ1-3, the V gene TRBV30; tentatively, D is TRBD1 (5 bases). The germline V gene encodes CDR1 GTSNPN and CDR2 SVGIG (reference sequence). Between the trimmed V and J ends, which lost 1 base and 7 bases, there was a span of 14 bases. The CDR3 has 14 amino acids. CDR3 nucleotide sequence: TGTGCCTGGAGTGGACCCGCTCGGGGGAACACCATATATTTT. Protein sequence: CAWSGPARGNTIYF.

V gene TRBV16 combines with J gene TRBJ1-5; 11 positions match TRBD1. The CDR3 length is 16 residues. V was pared by 0 bases and J by 7 bases, with 5 bases of the junction left unmatched. Germline CDR1 KGHSY, CDR2 FQNENV. The CDR3 DNA sequence: TGTGCCAGCAGCCAATCGGACAGGGGGCTTTTACAGCCCCAGCATTTT. Translated: CASSQSDRGLLQPQHF.

The genes are TRBV7-2 and TRBJ2-1; the D gene is possibly TRBD1 (6 bases). CDR1 and CDR2 from the germline V gene are SGHTA and FQGNSA. The CDR3 is 13 residues long. Trimming cost V 7 bases and J 5 bases, with 12 bases left between them. The CDR3 region is CASTRQANNEQFF. DNA for the CDR3: TGTGCCAGCACCAGACAGGCTAACAATGAGCAGTTCTTC.

This clone was seen just once. The CDR3 loop is CAISESKVAAGELFF. In nucleotides, the CDR3 is TGTGCCATCAGTGAGTCGAAAGTAGCCGCCGGGGAGCTGTTTTTT. This sequence joins TRBV10-3 and TRBJ2-2; D gene uncertain. Trimming removed 0 bases from V and 6 bases from J, with 11 bases in between. From germline, CDR1 is ENHRY and CDR2 SYGVKD. The CDR3 runs to 15 residues.

The CDR3 nucleotides read TGTGCCAGTAGCATTCCTGGGGGCCCTAATGAAAAACTGTTTTTT. Protein sequence: CASSIPGGPNEKLFF. The chain combines TRBV19 with TRBJ1-4; perhaps TRBD1 as D (6 bases). CDR3 length: 15 amino acids. V was trimmed by 6 bases and J by 3 bases, leaving 14 bases between them. CDR1 is LNHDA, CDR2 SQIVND, per germline (reference sequence).

This clone was counted a few times. The chain joins TRBV28 to TRBJ1-4; D remains ambiguous. Trimming pared 3 bases from V and 1 base from J, leaving 9 bases between. The germline CDR1 and CDR2 sequences are MDHEN and SYDVKM. This CDR3 spans 15 amino acids. The CDR3: CASSLGQLTNEKLFF. CDR3 DNA: TGTGCCAGCAGTTTGGGCCAGCTAACTAATGAAAAACTGTTTTTT. Filled out from reference TRBV28 and TRBJ1-4, the complete variable domain reads DVKVTQSSRYLVKRTGEKVFLECVQDMDHENMFWYRQDPGLGLRLIYFSYDVKMKEKGDIPEGYSVSREKKERFSLILESASTNQTSMYLCASSLGQLTNEKLFFGSGTQLSVL.

The chain employs TRBV28 and TRBJ2-1; tentative D call: TRBD2 (7 bases). The ends were cut back, 3 bases at V and 14 bases at J, with 17 bases in the middle. The V gene's germline CDR1 is MDHEN and CDR2 SYDVKM. There are 13 residues in the CDR3. CDR3 coding DNA: TGTGCCAGCAGTTTTGGGGGGGGGCCAGGTGAGTTCTTC. This translates into CASSFGGGPGEFF.

This rearrangement joins TRBV11-2 to TRBJ2-2; 7 bases fit TRBD2. Germline CDR1 SGHAT, CDR2 FQNNGV. The length of the CDR3 is 16 residues. V lost 5 bases, J lost 4 bases, and 10 bases stayed unmatched. The CDR3 loop reads CASSPRRPGGTGELFF. CDR3 in DNA: TGTGCCAGCAGCCCCCGTAGGCCGGGGGGCACCGGGGAGCTGTTTTTT. Together with reference TRBV11-2 and TRBJ2-2, the CDR3 gives the full variable domain: EAGVAQSPRYKIIEKRQSVAFWCNPISGHATLYWYQQILGQGPKLLIQFQNNGVVDDSQLPKDRFSAERLKGVDSTLKIQPAKLEDSAVYLCASSPRRPGGTGELFFGEGSRLTVL.

The chain carries TRBV9 and TRBJ1-4; 10 positions agree with TRBD1. Germline lookup yields CDR1 SGDLS and CDR2 YYNGEE. The junction had 7 bases not matched to a gene; V was cut back by 0 bases and J by 11 bases. The length of the CDR3 is 15 residues. In DNA, the CDR3 is TGTGCCAGCAGCGTAGACGGGACAGGGGTCGGGAAACTGTTTTTT. Protein product: CASSVDGTGVGKLFF.

This chain connects TRBV4-2 to TRBJ2-6; 8 bases align to TRBD1. The CDR3 covers 17 residues. Germline V gene data show CDR1 as LGHNA and CDR2 as YNFKEQ. The V gene end was trimmed by 0 bases and the J gene end by 11 bases; junction bases not matched to a gene: 12. CDR3 sequence reads: CASSQDSTRGPGDVLTF. In nucleotides, the CDR3 is TGTGCCAGCAGCCAAGACTCCACCAGGGGGCCCGGTGACGTCCTGACTTTC.

This chain joins TRBV5-1 and TRBJ1-1; 9 bases match TRBD1. The V gene's germline CDR1 is SGHRS and CDR2 YFSETQ. This CDR3 is 16 amino acids long. Trimming removed 3 bases from V and 1 base from J; junction bases left unmatched: 7. For the CDR3, the DNA is TGCGCCAGCAGCTCGAACGGACAGGGGACGAACACTGAAGCTTTCTTT. It is translated as CASSSNGQGTNTEAFF.

This clone was detected once. As DNA, the CDR3 is TGTGCCAGCAGTGCGCGGGAGGCTAATGAAGCTTTCTTT. It yields the protein CASSAREANEAFF. V and J are TRBV2 and TRBJ1-1, with D uncertain. V was cut by 4 bases and J by 7 bases, with 13 bases left in between. Germline CDR1 reads SNHLY; CDR2 reads FYNNEI. The CDR3 extends over 13 amino acids.

This clone was counted only a few times. J is TRBJ1-2 and V is TRBV7-9; 8 bases match TRBD1. The length of the CDR3 is 13 residues. Germline trimming cut 4 bases from V and 8 bases from J; bases unmatched to any gene: 6. CDR1 and CDR2 from the germline V gene are SEHNR and FQNEAQ (reference sequence). CDR3 sequence reads: CASSWTGLDGYTF. The CDR3 DNA is TGTGCCAGCAGCTGGACAGGGTTGGACGGCTACACCTTC.

The V call is TRBV2, the J call TRBJ2-2; 7 nucleotides align to TRBD2. V was clipped by 4 bases and J by 8 bases; unmatched bases: 7. CDR3 length equals 14 residues. CDR1 SNHLY and CDR2 FYNNEI come from the germline V gene. The CDR3 reads CASSGTRVGGELFF. DNA for the CDR3: TGTGCCAGCAGTGGGACTAGAGTAGGGGGGGAGCTGTTTTTT.

The chain has TRBV7-2 and TRBJ2-7; D is undetermined. This CDR3 is 14 amino acids long. The germline CDR1 and CDR2 sequences are SGHTA and FQGNSA. V lost 4 bases to trimming and J lost 2 bases, with 12 bases between them. The CDR3 region has the DNA TGTGCCAGCAGCTACCTAGGCACGGCCTACGAGCAGTACTTC. Its protein product is CASSYLGTAYEQYF.

The chain combines TRBV2 with TRBJ2-3, with 9 bases lining up with TRBD2. The ends lost 3 bases at V and 0 bases at J; junction bases unmatched: 7. Germline values: CDR1 SNHLY, CDR2 FYNNEI. This CDR3 is built from 17 residues. CDR3 protein: CASSEPSGVSSTDTQYF. In DNA form, the CDR3 reads TGTGCCAGCAGTGAGCCTAGCGGGGTATCTAGCACAGATACGCAGTATTTT.